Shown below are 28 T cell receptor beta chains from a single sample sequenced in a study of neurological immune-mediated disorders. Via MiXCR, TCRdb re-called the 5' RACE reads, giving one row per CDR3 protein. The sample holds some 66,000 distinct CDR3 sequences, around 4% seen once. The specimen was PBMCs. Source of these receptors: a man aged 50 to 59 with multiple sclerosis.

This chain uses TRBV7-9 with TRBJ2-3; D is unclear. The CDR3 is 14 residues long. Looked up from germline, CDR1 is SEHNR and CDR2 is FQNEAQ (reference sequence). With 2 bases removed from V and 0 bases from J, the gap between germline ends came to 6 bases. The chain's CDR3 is CASSLMGSTDTQYF. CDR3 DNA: TGTGCCAGCAGCTTAATGGGGAGCACAGATACGCAGTATTTT.

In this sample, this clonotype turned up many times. The CDR3 loop is CASSPRGPLSGANVLTF. For the CDR3, the DNA is TGTGCCAGCAGTCCCCGGGGCCCCTTGTCTGGGGCCAACGTCCTGACTTTC. The chain links TRBV6-5 to TRBJ2-6; D might be TRBD1 or TRBD2, each matching 5 bases. CDR1 is MNHEY and CDR2 is SVGAGI in the germline V gene. Trimming left V 5 bases short and J 1 base short, with 15 bases between. The CDR3 extends over 17 amino acids.

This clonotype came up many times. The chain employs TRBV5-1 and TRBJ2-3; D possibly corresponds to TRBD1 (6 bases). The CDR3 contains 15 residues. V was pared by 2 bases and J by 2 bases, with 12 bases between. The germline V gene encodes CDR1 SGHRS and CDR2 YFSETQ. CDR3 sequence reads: CASSFAGTTTDTQYF. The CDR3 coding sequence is TGCGCCAGCAGCTTTGCCGGGACAACCACAGATACGCAGTATTTT.

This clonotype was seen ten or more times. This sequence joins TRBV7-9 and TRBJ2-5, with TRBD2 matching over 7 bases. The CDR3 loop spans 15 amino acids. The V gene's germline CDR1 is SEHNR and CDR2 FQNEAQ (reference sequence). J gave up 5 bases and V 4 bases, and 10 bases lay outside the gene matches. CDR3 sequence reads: CASSSFGGTTETQYF. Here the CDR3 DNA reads TGTGCCAGCAGCTCCTTCGGGGGGACGACGGAGACCCAGTACTTC.

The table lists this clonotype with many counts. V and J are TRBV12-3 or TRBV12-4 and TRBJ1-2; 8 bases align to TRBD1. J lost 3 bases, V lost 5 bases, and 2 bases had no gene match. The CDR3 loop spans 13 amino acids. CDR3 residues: CASSPRGHYGYTF. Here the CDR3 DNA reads TGTGCCAGCAGTCCCAGGGGGCACTATGGCTACACCTTC.

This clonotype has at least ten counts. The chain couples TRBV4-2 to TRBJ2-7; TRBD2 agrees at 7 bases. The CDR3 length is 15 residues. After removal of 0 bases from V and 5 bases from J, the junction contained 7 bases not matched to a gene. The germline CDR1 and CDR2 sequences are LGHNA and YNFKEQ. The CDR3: CASSQDPGGLDEQYF. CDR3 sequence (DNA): TGTGCCAGCAGCCAAGATCCCGGGGGGTTGGACGAGCAGTACTTC.

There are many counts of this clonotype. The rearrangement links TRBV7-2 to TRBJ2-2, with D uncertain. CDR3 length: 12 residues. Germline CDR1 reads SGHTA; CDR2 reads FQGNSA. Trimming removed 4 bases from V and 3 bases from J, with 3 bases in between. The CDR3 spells CASSSDTGELFF. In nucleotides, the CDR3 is TGTGCCAGCAGCTCCGACACCGGGGAGCTGTTTTTT. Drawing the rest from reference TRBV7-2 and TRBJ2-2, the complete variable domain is GAGVSQSPSNKVTEKGKDVELRCDPISGHTALYWYRQSLGQGLEFLIYFQGNSAPDKSGLPSDRFSAERTGGSVSTLTIQRTQQEDSAVYLCASSSDTGELFFGEGSRLTVL.

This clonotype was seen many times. CDR3 region: CASSLRGSDTQYF. The DNA of the CDR3 is TGCGCCAGCAGCTTGAGGGGTTCGGATACGCAGTATTTT. J is TRBJ2-3 and V is TRBV5-1; a weak D match, TRBD1 (5 bases). CDR1 and CDR2 (germline): SGHRS, YFSETQ. The V end was cut by 1 base, the J end by 6 bases, with 9 bases between. The length of the CDR3 is 13 residues.

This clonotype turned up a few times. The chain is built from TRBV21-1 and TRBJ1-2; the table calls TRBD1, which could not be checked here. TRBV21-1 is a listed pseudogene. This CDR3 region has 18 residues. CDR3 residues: CASSKESKDREPLYGYTF. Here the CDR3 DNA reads TGTGCCAGCAGCAAAGAGTCTAAGGACAGGGAACCGCTCTATGGCTACACCTTC.

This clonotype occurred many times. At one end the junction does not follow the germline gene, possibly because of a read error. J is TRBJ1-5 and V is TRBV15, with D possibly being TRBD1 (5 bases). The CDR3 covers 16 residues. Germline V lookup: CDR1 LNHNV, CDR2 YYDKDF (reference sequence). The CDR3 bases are TGTGCCACCAGCAACGCACTGGGGGTGAGCAATCAGCCCCAGAATTTT. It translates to CATSNALGVSNQPQNF.

CDR3 sequence (DNA): TGTGCCAGCAGCCTTGGGCCAGTGGGCACTGAAGCTTTCTTT. Amino acids: CASSLGPVGTEAFF. The rearrangement links TRBV12-3 or TRBV12-4 to TRBJ1-1; D unclear. This CDR3 is built from 14 residues. V was clipped by 6 bases and J by 4 bases, with 15 bases between them.

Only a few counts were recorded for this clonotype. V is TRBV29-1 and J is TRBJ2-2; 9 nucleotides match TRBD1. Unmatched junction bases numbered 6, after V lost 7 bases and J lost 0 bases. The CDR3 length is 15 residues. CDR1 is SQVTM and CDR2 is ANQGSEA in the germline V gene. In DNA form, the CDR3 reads TGCAGCGCCGGCGGACAGGGGCCGAACACCGGGGAGCTGTTTTTT. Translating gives CSAGGQGPNTGELFF.

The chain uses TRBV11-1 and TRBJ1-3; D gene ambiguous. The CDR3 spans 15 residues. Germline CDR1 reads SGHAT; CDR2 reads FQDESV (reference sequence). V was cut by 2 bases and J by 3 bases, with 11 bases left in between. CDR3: CASSLPGGLGNTIYF. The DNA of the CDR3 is TGTGCCAGCAGCTTACCCGGTGGACTTGGAAACACCATATATTTT.

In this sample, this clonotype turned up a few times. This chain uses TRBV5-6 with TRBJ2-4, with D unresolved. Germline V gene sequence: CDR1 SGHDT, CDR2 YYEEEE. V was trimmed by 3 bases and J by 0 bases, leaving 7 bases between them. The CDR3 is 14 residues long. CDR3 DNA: TGTGCCAGCAGCTATCCTCCAGCCAAAAACATTCAGTACTTC. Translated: CASSYPPAKNIQYF.

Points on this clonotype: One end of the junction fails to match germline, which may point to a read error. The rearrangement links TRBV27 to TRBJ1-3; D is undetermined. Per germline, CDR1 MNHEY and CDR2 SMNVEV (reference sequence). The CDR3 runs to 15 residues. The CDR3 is CASSPRTVSGKTIYF. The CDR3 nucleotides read TGTGCCAGCAGCCCCCGCACAGTCTCTGGAAAAACCATCTATTTT.

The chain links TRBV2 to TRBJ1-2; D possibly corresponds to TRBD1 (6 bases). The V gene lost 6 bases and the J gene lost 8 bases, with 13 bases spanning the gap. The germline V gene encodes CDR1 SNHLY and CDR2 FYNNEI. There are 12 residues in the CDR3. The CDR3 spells CASSSAGEGYTF. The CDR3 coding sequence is TGTGCCAGCAGCAGTGCAGGGGAAGGCTACACCTTC. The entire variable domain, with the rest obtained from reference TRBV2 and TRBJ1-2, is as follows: EPEVTQTPSHQVTQMGQEVILRCVPISNHLYFYWYRQILGQKVEFLVSFYNNEISEKSEIFDDQFSVERPDGSNFTLKIRSTKLEDSAMYFCASSSAGEGYTFGSGTRLTVV.

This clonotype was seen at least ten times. CDR3 DNA: TGTGCCAGCAGCTTAGGCCCAGGGAAGAACACTGAAGCTTTCTTT. It translates to CASSLGPGKNTEAFF. The chain carries TRBV7-6 and TRBJ1-1, with a tentative D call TRBD1 (5 bases). The CDR3 covers 15 residues. The V gene's germline CDR1 is SGHVS and CDR2 FNYEAQ. The germline V and J ends were trimmed by 1 base and 1 base, with 10 bases remaining between them. Combining the CDR3 with reference TRBV7-6 and TRBJ1-1 gives the whole variable domain GAGVSQSPRYKVTKRGQDVALRCDPISGHVSLYWYRQALGQGPEFLTYFNYEAQQDKSGLPNDRFSAERPEGSISTLTIQRTEQRDSAMYRCASSLGPGKNTEAFFGQGTRLTVV.

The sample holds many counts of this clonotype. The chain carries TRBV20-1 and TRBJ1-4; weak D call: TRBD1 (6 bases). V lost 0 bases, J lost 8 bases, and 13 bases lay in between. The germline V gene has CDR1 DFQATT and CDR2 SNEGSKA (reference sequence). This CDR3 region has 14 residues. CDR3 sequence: CSARDHRDDEKLFF. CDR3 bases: TGCAGTGCTAGAGATCACAGGGACGACGAAAAACTGTTTTTT.

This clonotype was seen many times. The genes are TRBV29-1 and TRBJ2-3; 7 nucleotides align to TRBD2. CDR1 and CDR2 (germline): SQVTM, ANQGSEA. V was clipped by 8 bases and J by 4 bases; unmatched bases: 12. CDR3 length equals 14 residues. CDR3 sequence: CSSRTSFSADTQYF. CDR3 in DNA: TGCAGCTCTAGGACTAGTTTTTCCGCAGATACGCAGTATTTT.

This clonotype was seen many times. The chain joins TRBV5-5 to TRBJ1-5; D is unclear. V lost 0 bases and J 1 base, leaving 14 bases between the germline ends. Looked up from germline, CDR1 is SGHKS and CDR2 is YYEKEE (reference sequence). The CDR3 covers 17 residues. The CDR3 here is CASSLGWPDWSNQPQHF. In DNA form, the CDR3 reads TGTGCCAGCAGCTTGGGATGGCCCGACTGGAGCAATCAGCCCCAGCATTTT. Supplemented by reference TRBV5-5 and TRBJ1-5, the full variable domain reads DAGVTQSPTHLIKTRGQQVTLRCSPISGHKSVSWYQQVLGQGPQFIFQYYEKEERGRGNFPDRFSARQFPNYSSELNVNALLLGDSALYLCASSLGWPDWSNQPQHFGDGTRLSIL.

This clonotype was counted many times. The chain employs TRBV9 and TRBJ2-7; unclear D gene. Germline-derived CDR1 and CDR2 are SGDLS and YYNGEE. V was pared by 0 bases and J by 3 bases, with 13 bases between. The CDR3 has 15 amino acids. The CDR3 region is CASSVGQVERYEQYF. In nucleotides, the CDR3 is TGTGCCAGCAGCGTAGGGCAGGTCGAACGCTACGAGCAGTACTTC.

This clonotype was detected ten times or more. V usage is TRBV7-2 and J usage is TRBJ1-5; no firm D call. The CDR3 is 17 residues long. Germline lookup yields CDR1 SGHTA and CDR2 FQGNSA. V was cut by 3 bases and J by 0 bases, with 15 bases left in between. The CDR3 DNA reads TGTGCCAGCAGCTTTCGCGGCGGCACCCTTAGCAATCAGCCCCAGCATTTT. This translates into CASSFRGGTLSNQPQHF. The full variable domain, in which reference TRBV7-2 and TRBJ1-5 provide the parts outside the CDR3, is GAGVSQSPSNKVTEKGKDVELRCDPISGHTALYWYRQSLGQGLEFLIYFQGNSAPDKSGLPSDRFSAERTGGSVSTLTIQRTQQEDSAVYLCASSFRGGTLSNQPQHFGDGTRLSIL.

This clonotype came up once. The CDR3 reads CASSLAGDYGYTF. CDR3 coding DNA: TGTGCCAGCAGCTTGGCGGGGGACTATGGCTACACCTTC. V usage is TRBV5-5 and J usage is TRBJ1-2; possibly TRBD1 for D (5 bases). The CDR3 runs 13 residues. CDR1 and CDR2 from the germline V gene are SGHKS and YYEKEE (reference sequence). V was cut by 0 bases and J by 3 bases, with 6 bases left in between.

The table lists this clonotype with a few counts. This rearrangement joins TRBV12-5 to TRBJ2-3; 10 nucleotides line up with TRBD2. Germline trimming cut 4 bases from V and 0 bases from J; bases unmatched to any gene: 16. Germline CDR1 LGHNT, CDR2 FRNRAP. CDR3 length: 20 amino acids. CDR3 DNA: TGTGCTAGTGGTTGGACCCGGACTAGCGGAGTTCACTTAAGCACAGATACGCAGTATTTT. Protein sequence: CASGWTRTSGVHLSTDTQYF.

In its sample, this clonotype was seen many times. CDR3 DNA sequence: TGTGCCAGCAGCGAGTCGTGGGGCAGCTATGGCTACACCTTC. Translating gives CASSESWGSYGYTF. The chain recombines TRBV7-2 with TRBJ1-2; possible D gene TRBD1, 5 bases. There are 14 residues in the CDR3. V lost 5 bases and J 4 bases, leaving 14 bases between the germline ends. The germline V gene encodes CDR1 SGHTA and CDR2 FQGNSA. The entire variable domain, with the rest obtained from reference TRBV7-2 and TRBJ1-2, is as follows: GAGVSQSPSNKVTEKGKDVELRCDPISGHTALYWYRQSLGQGLEFLIYFQGNSAPDKSGLPSDRFSAERTGGSVSTLTIQRTQQEDSAVYLCASSESWGSYGYTFGSGTRLTVV.

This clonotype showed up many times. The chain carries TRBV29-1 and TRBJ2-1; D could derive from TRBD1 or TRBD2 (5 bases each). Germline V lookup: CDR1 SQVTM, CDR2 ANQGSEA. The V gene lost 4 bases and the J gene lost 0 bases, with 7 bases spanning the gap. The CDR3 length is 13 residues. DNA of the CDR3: TGCAGCGTTGGGGGGAGCTCCTACAATGAGCAGTTCTTC. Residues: CSVGGSSYNEQFF.

CDR3 DNA sequence: TGTGCCAGCAGCCCTCGAAAGGGGGTTGAAGCTTTCTTT. Translation gives CASSPRKGVEAFF. This chain connects TRBV3-1 to TRBJ1-1, with a tentative D call TRBD1 (6 bases). The V end lost 4 bases, the J end lost 7 bases, and 13 bases lay between the germline ends. The germline V gene encodes CDR1 LGHDT and CDR2 YNNKEL (reference sequence). The CDR3 runs 13 residues.

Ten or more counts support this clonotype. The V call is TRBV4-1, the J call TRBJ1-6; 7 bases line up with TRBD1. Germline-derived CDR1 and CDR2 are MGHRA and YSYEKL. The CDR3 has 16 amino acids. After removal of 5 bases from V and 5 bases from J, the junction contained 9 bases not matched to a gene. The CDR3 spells CASSNRNRGNNSPLHF. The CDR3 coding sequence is TGCGCCAGCAGCAATCGAAACAGGGGAAATAATTCACCCCTCCACTTT.